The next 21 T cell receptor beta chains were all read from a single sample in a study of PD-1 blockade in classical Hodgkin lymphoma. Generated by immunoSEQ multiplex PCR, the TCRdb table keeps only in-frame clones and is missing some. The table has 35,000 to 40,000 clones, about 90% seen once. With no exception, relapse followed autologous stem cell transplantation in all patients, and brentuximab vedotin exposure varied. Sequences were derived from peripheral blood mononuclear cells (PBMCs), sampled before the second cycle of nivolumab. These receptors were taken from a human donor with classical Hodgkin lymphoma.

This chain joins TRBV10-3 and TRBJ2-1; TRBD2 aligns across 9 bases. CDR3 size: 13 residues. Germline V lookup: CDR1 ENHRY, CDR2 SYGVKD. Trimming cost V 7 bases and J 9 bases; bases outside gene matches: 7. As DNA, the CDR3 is TGTGCCATCACGGCGCGGGAGGGTGGTGAGCAGTTCTTC. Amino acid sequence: CAITAREGGEQFF.

The chain's CDR3 is CASSRREFWETQYF. CDR3 DNA: TGTGCCAGCAGCAGGAGGGAGTTTTGGGAGACCCAGTACTTC. The rearrangement joins TRBV21-1 to TRBJ2-5; the table's D call, TRBD2, has no DNA check behind it. TRBV21-1 corresponds to a pseudogene. The CDR3 length is 14 residues.

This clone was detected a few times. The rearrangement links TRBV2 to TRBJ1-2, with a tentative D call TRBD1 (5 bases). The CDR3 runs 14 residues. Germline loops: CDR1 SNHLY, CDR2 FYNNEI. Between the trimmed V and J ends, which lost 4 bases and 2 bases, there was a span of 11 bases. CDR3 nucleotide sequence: TGTGCCAGCAGTGGGAGACAGAGAAACTATGGCTACACCTTC. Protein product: CASSGRQRNYGYTF.

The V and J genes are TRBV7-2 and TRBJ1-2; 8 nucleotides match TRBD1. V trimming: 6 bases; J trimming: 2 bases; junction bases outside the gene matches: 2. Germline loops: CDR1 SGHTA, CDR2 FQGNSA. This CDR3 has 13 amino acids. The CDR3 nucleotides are TGTGCCAGCAGGGGGGACAGGAACTATGGCTACACCTTC. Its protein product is CASRGDRNYGYTF.

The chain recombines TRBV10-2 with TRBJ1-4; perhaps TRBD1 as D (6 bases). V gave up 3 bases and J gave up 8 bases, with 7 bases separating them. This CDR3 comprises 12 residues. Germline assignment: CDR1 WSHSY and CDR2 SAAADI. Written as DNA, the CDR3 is TGCGCCAGCAGTGATCAGGGGGAAAAACTGTTTTTT. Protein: CASSDQGEKLFF.

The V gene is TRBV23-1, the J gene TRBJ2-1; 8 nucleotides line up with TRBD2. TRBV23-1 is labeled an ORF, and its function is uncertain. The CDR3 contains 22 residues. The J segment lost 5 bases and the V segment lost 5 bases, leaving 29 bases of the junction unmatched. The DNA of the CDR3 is TGCGCCAGCAGTAAAAATTATTTGGGCCCCGAGGGAAGCGGGAGAGCAGACAATGAGCAGTTCTTC. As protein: CASSKNYLGPEGSGRADNEQFF.

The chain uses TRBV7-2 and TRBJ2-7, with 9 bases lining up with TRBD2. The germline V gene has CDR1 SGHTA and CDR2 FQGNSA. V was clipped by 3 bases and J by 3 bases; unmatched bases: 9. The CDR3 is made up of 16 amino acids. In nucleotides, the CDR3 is TGTGCCAGCAGCTTTTTTAGCGGGAGCGATATCTACGAGCAGTACTTC. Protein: CASSFFSGSDIYEQYF.

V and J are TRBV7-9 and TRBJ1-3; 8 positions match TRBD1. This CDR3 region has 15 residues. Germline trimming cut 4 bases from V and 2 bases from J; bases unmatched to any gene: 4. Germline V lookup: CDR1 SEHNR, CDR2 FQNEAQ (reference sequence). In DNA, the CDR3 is TGTGCCAGCAGCTCTCAGGGGGCCCCTGGAAACACCATATATTTT. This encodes CASSSQGAPGNTIYF.

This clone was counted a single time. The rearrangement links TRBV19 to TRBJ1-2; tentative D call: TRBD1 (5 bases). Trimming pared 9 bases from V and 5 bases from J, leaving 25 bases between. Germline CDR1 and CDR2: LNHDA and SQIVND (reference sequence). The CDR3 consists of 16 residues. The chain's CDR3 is CASPSETDVFKYGYTF. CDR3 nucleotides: TGTGCCAGCCCAAGCGAGACAGACGTTTTTAAGTATGGCTACACCTTC.

CDR3 sequence reads: CASSPLNGYEQYF. The DNA of the CDR3 is TGCGCCAGCAGCCCGTTGAACGGGTACGAGCAGTACTTC. This chain connects TRBV10-1 to TRBJ2-7; D is ambiguous. The CDR3 loop spans 13 amino acids. Trimming took off 6 bases at V and 4 bases at J, with 13 bases between the two ends. CDR1 is WNHNN and CDR2 is SYGVQD in the germline V gene (reference sequence).

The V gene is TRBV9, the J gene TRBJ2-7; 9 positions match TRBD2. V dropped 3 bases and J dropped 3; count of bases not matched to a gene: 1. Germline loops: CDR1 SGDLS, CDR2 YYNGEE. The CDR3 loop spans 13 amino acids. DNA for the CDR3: TGTGCCAGCAGCGCGCGGGAGGGCTACGAGCAGTACTTC. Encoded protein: CASSAREGYEQYF.

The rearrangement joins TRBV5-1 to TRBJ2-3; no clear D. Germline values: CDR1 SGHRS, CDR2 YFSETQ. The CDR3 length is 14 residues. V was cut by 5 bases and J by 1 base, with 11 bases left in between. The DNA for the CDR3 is TGCGCCAGCAGTTTAGTACGGGGCACAGATACGCAGTATTTT. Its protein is CASSLVRGTDTQYF. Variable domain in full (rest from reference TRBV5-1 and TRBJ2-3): KAGVTQTPRYLIKTRGQQVTLSCSPISGHRSVSWYQQTPGQGLQFLFEYFSETQRNKGNFPGRFSGRQFSNSRSEMNVSTLELGDSALYLCASSLVRGTDTQYFGPGTRLTVL.

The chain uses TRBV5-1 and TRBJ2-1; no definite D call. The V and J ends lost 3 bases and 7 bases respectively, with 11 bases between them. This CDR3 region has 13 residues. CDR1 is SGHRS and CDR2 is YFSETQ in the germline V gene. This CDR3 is CASSSLLGNEQFF. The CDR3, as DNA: TGCGCCAGCAGCTCCCTCCTAGGGAATGAGCAGTTCTTC. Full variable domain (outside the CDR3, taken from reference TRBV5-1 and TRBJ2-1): KAGVTQTPRYLIKTRGQQVTLSCSPISGHRSVSWYQQTPGQGLQFLFEYFSETQRNKGNFPGRFSGRQFSNSRSEMNVSTLELGDSALYLCASSSLLGNEQFFGPGTRLTVL.

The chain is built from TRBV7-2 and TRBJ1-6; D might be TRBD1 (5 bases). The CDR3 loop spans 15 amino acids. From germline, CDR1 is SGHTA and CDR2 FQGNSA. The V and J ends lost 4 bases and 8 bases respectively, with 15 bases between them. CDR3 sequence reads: CASSSVGGIDSPLHF. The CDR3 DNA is TGTGCCAGCAGCTCCGTGGGGGGGATAGATTCACCCCTCCACTTT.

The CDR3 region is CASSLEPVRVGQETQYF. The DNA of the CDR3 is TGTGCCAGCAGCTTAGAACCCGTAAGGGTGGGGCAAGAGACCCAGTACTTC. The chain is built from TRBV7-9 and TRBJ2-5; D gene ambiguous. CDR3 length equals 17 residues. Trimming removed 1 base from V and 2 bases from J, with 17 bases in between. The germline V gene has CDR1 SEHNR and CDR2 FQNEAQ (reference sequence). The entire variable domain, with the rest obtained from reference TRBV7-9 and TRBJ2-5, is as follows: DTGVSQNPRHKITKRGQNVTFRCDPISEHNRLYWYRQTLGQGPEFLTYFQNEAQLEKSRLLSDRFSAERPKGSFSTLEIQRTEQGDSAMYLCASSLEPVRVGQETQYFGPGTRLLVL.

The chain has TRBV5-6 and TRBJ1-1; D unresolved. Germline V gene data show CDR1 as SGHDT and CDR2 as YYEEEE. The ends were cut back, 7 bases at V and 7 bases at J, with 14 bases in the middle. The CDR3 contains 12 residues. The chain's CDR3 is CASHQSSFEAFF. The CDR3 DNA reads TGTGCCAGCCATCAGTCATCTTTTGAAGCTTTCTTT.

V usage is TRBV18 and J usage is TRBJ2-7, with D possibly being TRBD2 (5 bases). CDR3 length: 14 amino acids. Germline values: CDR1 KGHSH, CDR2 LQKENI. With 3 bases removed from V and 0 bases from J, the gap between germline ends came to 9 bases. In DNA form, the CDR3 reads TGTGCCAGCTCACCTTTGGGAGACTCCTACGAGCAGTACTTC. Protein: CASSPLGDSYEQYF.

CDR3 residues: CASSLALVRLQETQYF. CDR3 nucleotide sequence: TGTGCCAGCAGCTTAGCGTTAGTAAGGCTTCAAGAGACCCAGTACTTC. This chain connects TRBV7-9 to TRBJ2-5; no definite D call. This CDR3 has 16 amino acids. V was shortened by 0 bases and J by 2 bases, with 13 bases between the two germline ends. Germline lookup yields CDR1 SEHNR and CDR2 FQNEAQ (reference sequence).

The CDR3 coding sequence is TGTGCCAGCAGCGCCAGGACTAGATCCTACAATGAGCAGTTCTTC. Translated, it gives CASSARTRSYNEQFF. The rearrangement uses TRBV6-1 and TRBJ2-1; 7 bases match TRBD2. Germline loops: CDR1 MNHNS, CDR2 SASEGT. The CDR3 contains 15 residues. Germline trimming cut 6 bases from V and 1 base from J; bases unmatched to any gene: 6.

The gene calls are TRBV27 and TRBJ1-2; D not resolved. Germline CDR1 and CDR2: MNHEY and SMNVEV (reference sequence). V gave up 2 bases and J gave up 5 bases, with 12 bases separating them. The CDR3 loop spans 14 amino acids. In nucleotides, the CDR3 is TGTGCCAGCAGTTTACTGCGAAAAGGATATGGCTACACCTTC. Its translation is CASSLLRKGYGYTF.

CDR3 nucleotides: TGTGCCAGCAGCCCGGGGGGGACAGGGATCTACGAGCAGTACTTC. Its protein product is CASSPGGTGIYEQYF. The chain uses TRBV5-6 and TRBJ2-7; possibly TRBD1 for D (9 bases). Trimming left V 4 bases short and J 3 bases short, with 17 bases between. CDR3 length equals 15 residues. Germline V CDR1 and CDR2: SGHDT, YYEEEE.